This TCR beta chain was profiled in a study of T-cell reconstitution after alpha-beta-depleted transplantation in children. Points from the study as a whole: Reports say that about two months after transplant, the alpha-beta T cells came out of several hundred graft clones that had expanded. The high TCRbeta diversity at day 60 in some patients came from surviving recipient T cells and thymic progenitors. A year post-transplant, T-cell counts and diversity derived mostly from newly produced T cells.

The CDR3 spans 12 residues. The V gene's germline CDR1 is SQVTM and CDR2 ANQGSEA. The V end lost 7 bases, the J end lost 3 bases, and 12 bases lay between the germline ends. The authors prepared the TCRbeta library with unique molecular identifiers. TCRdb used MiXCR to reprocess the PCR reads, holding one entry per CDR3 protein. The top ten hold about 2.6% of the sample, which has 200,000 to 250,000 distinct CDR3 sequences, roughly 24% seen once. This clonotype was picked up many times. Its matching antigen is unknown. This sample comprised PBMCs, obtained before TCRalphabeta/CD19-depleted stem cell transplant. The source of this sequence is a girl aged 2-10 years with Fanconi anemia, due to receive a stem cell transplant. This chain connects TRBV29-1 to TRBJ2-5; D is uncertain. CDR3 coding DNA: TGCAGCGACCGCAATCCCGAAGAGACCCAGTACTTC. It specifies CSDRNPEETQYF.